The 21 T cell receptor beta chains in this list originate from one sample, sequenced in a study of regulatory T cells in long-lasting Graves disease. For TCR beta, libraries came from iRepertoire HTBI primers and Arm-PCR of CDR3 regions. TCRdb reprocessed the multiplex PCR reads via MiXCR and lists one record per CDR3 protein. The sample includes roughly 700,000 distinct CDR3 sequences, around 30% of them seen just once. Described time point: persistent/refractory GD, antithyroid drugs over 5 years with positive TRAb. Following extraction of RNA from PBMCs, that RNA was used to make the TCR library. The sample here was peripheral blood mononuclear cells (PBMCs), taken when the disease was refractory, from a patient treated with antithyroid drugs. These receptors were obtained from a female donor with Graves disease.

This sequence joins TRBV29-1 and TRBJ1-1; D is possibly TRBD1 (6 bases). CDR1 and CDR2 from the germline V gene are SQVTM and ANQGSEA. V dropped 6 bases and J dropped 0 bases, with 14 bases sitting between them. CDR3 length equals 14 residues. The chain's CDR3 is CSVSVGGVNTEAFF. The CDR3 DNA reads as TGCAGCGTATCCGTAGGGGGGGTGAACACTGAAGCTTTCTTT.

J is TRBJ1-2 and V is TRBV5-1, with D perhaps TRBD1 (5 bases). This CDR3 is 15 amino acids long. Looked up from germline, CDR1 is SGHRS and CDR2 is YFSETQ. V dropped 1 base and J dropped 2 bases, with 12 bases sitting between them. The CDR3 is CASSLWGTENYGYTF. Written as DNA, the CDR3 is TGCGCCAGCAGCTTGTGGGGGACGGAAAACTATGGCTACACCTTC.

This clonotype has more than one count but fewer than ten. The rearrangement uses TRBV27 and TRBJ1-6; D is undetermined. The CDR3 loop spans 14 amino acids. Germline V lookup: CDR1 MNHEY, CDR2 SMNVEV (reference sequence). Trimming left V 8 bases short and J 5 bases short, with 13 bases between. CDR3 sequence: CASGLGQHNSPLHF. As DNA, the CDR3 is TGTGCCAGCGGCTTAGGGCAGCATAATTCACCCCTCCACTTT.

The sample holds a few counts of this clonotype. The chain combines TRBV7-9 with TRBJ2-5; no firm D call. V was cut by 5 bases and J by 14 bases, with 21 bases left in between. The germline V gene encodes CDR1 SEHNR and CDR2 FQNEAQ (reference sequence). The CDR3 totals 13 residues. The CDR3 is CASSPPTPSSFYF. CDR3 sequence (DNA): TGTGCCAGCAGCCCACCGACGCCGTCTAGTTTCTACTTC.

This clonotype was seen only a few times. The chain has TRBV25-1 and TRBJ2-2; 9 bases align to TRBD1. Germline V gene lookup returns CDR1 MGHDK and CDR2 SYGVNS. This CDR3 is built from 19 residues. The V gene end was trimmed by 6 bases and the J gene end by 6 bases; junction bases not matched to a gene: 20. CDR3 in DNA: TGTGCCAGCAGCCCAACCATTCCGGGACAGGGAATTGTATCCGGGGAGCTGTTTTTT. Its protein is CASSPTIPGQGIVSGELFF.

This clonotype was seen a few times. The V and J genes are TRBV4-2 and TRBJ2-3, with 12 bases that match TRBD1. The J segment lost 3 bases and the V segment lost 1 base, leaving 5 bases of the junction unmatched. CDR3 length: 17 residues. The germline V gene has CDR1 LGHNA and CDR2 YNFKEQ. In DNA, the CDR3 is TGTGCCAGCAGCCAAGGAACGGGACAGGGGGCAACAGATACGCAGTATTTT. Amino acids: CASSQGTGQGATDTQYF.

This clonotype has only a few counts. The chain combines TRBV20-1 with TRBJ1-2; D is possibly TRBD1 (6 bases). Germline lookup yields CDR1 DFQATT and CDR2 SNEGSKA (reference sequence). The germline V and J ends were trimmed by 6 bases and 8 bases, with 25 bases remaining between them. The CDR3 consists of 15 residues. The CDR3 DNA is TGCAGTGCGGAAGCAGTAGGGGGACCCCTGAGCGGCTACACCTTC. Encoded protein: CSAEAVGGPLSGYTF.

This clonotype was observed a few times. The V and J genes are TRBV12-3 or TRBV12-4 and TRBJ2-1, with a possible D match to TRBD2 (5 bases). Trimming pared 5 bases from V and 4 bases from J, leaving 15 bases between. CDR3 size: 15 residues. The CDR3 spells CASSRRAGPYNEQFF. The CDR3 coding sequence is TGTGCCAGCAGTCGGCGGGCGGGTCCTTACAATGAGCAGTTCTTC.

The rearrangement joins TRBV30 to TRBJ1-5; no clear D. V was trimmed by 3 bases and J by 7 bases, leaving 13 bases between them. The CDR3 runs to 13 residues. The V gene's germline CDR1 is GTSNPN and CDR2 SVGIG (reference sequence). Written as DNA, the CDR3 is TGTGCCTGGAGCCAAGGTTTGGGCCAGCCCCAGCATTTT. It is translated as CAWSQGLGQPQHF. The full variable domain, with the rest looked up from reference TRBV30 and TRBJ1-5, is SQTIHQWPATLVQPVGSPLSLECTVEGTSNPNLYWYRQAAGRGLQLLFYSVGIGQISSEVPQNLSASRPQDRQFILSSKKLLLSDSGFYLCAWSQGLGQPQHFGDGTRLSIL.

The rearrangement uses TRBV10-3 and TRBJ2-7, with D perhaps TRBD2 (5 bases). Per germline, CDR1 ENHRY and CDR2 SYGVKD. V was pared by 0 bases and J by 7 bases, with 7 bases between. The CDR3 runs 12 residues. CDR3 protein: CAISESEGEQYF. The CDR3 nucleotides read TGTGCCATCAGTGAGTCCGAGGGAGAGCAGTACTTC.

The chain carries TRBV20-1 and TRBJ2-7; 10 bases map to TRBD1. From germline, CDR1 is DFQATT and CDR2 SNEGSKA (reference sequence). This CDR3 has 14 residues. The ends lost 5 bases at V and 6 bases at J; junction bases unmatched: 10. The CDR3 reads CSAYLSGTGAEQYF. CDR3 sequence (DNA): TGCAGTGCTTATCTATCAGGGACAGGGGCCGAGCAGTACTTC.

Ten or more counts support this clonotype. This chain links TRBV20-1 with TRBJ1-5; possibly TRBD1 for D (6 bases). The length of the CDR3 is 14 residues. V lost 5 bases to trimming and J lost 5 bases, with 16 bases between them. The V gene's germline CDR1 is DFQATT and CDR2 SNEGSKA (reference sequence). The CDR3 loop is CSAWGNRDDQPQHF. DNA for the CDR3: TGCAGTGCTTGGGGTAACAGGGACGATCAGCCCCAGCATTTT.

The V and J genes are TRBV20-1 and TRBJ2-2; D ambiguous. This CDR3 spans 15 amino acids. Germline CDR1 reads DFQATT; CDR2 reads SNEGSKA (reference sequence). Trimming took 6 bases from V and 4 from J, leaving 18 bases between them. The CDR3 here is CSASRDGRITGELFF. The CDR3, as DNA: TGCAGTGCGAGCCGCGATGGTAGAATCACCGGGGAGCTGTTTTTT.

The chain uses TRBV11-1 and TRBJ2-7; 10 bases fit TRBD2. This CDR3 is 16 amino acids long. The ends lost 5 bases at V and 1 base at J; junction bases unmatched: 8. In germline, CDR1 is SGHAT, CDR2 FQDESV (reference sequence). This CDR3 is CASSIDPSGGSYEQYF. CDR3 sequence (DNA): TGTGCCAGCAGCATCGACCCTAGCGGGGGTTCCTACGAGCAGTACTTC.

CDR3 in DNA: TGCAGCGCCAGGACAGTAATGAACACTGAAGCTTTCTTT. This gives the protein CSARTVMNTEAFF. The chain links TRBV29-1 to TRBJ1-1, with a tentative D call TRBD1 (6 bases). Germline values: CDR1 SQVTM, CDR2 ANQGSEA. Trimming left V 7 bases short and J 0 bases short, with 12 bases between. The CDR3 covers 13 residues.

The chain combines TRBV2 with TRBJ1-2; 9 bases agree with TRBD1. The CDR3 runs to 14 residues. Trimming took 6 bases from V and 2 from J; bases not matched to a gene: 4. Germline assignment: CDR1 SNHLY and CDR2 FYNNEI. CDR3 sequence reads: CASSWDRANYGYTF. Here the CDR3 DNA reads TGTGCCAGCAGCTGGGACAGGGCAAACTATGGCTACACCTTC.

This clonotype was detected ten times or more. The chain combines TRBV12-3 or TRBV12-4 with TRBJ1-5; no reliable D call. Trimming shortened V by 3 bases and J by 0 bases, and 6 bases separated the two germline ends. CDR3 size: 14 residues. In DNA, the CDR3 is TGTGCCAGCAGTTTTGGGCTTAGCAATCAGCCCCAGCATTTT. Amino acid sequence: CASSFGLSNQPQHF.

This clonotype showed up just a few times. This chain connects TRBV28 to TRBJ1-5; D is uncertain. The germline V gene has CDR1 MDHEN and CDR2 SYDVKM. This CDR3 spans 15 amino acids. Trimming left V 6 bases short and J 7 bases short, with 19 bases between. The CDR3 region has the DNA TGTGCCAGCAGCAACCGCGGCGCGGGAAGCCAGCCCCAGCATTTT. It translates to CASSNRGAGSQPQHF. Full variable domain (rest looked up from reference TRBV28 and TRBJ1-5): DVKVTQSSRYLVKRTGEKVFLECVQDMDHENMFWYRQDPGLGLRLIYFSYDVKMKEKGDIPEGYSVSREKKERFSLILESASTNQTSMYLCASSNRGAGSQPQHFGDGTRLSIL.

As regards this clonotype: One junction end disagrees with the germline gene, perhaps due to a read error. The chain is built from TRBV12-3 or TRBV12-4 and TRBJ1-3; D gene uncertain. CDR3 length equals 15 residues. CDR3 region: CASSLIGSSGSTIYF. For the CDR3, the DNA is TGTGCCAGCAGTTTGATAGGGAGCTCTGGAAGCACCATATATTTT.

This clonotype was observed a few times. The chain employs TRBV27 and TRBJ2-2, with TRBD1 matching 7 bases. The germline CDR1 and CDR2 sequences are MNHEY and SMNVEV (reference sequence). This CDR3 comprises 15 residues. The ends lost 6 bases at V and 4 bases at J; junction bases unmatched: 8. In DNA form, the CDR3 reads TGTGCCAGCAGACAGGGGTCGTTAGGCACCGGGGAGCTGTTTTTT. This codes for CASRQGSLGTGELFF.

This chain links TRBV2 with TRBJ2-5; D is perhaps TRBD1 or TRBD2 (5 bases each). Deletions cut 7 bases from V and 5 bases from J, with 14 bases between. From germline, CDR1 is SNHLY and CDR2 FYNNEI. This CDR3 spans 13 amino acids. The chain's CDR3 is CASKRGTVETQYF. The CDR3 region has the DNA TGTGCCAGCAAAAGAGGGACGGTGGAGACCCAGTACTTC.